The sequence of this T cell receptor (beta chain) was determined in a study of shared clonotypes between healthy human individuals. Original analysis: Junction-only sequences produced by ImmunoSEQ had no quality scores, so filtering differed. The method was immunoSEQ multiplex PCR; TCRdb's version includes in-frame clones alone and lacks a portion of them. From that table come the V and J calls and clone size; the DNA was used to work out D and trimming. The repertoire consists of 2,500,000 or so clones, with just under 95% occurring once and the leading ten covering 0.37%. The study enrolled healthy HIV-negative adults without recent acute infections or vaccinations as donors. Division of CD4+ cells produced a CD45RA+ naive subset and a CD45RA-negative memory subset. The sequence was collected from a young man in good health. Some clones in this sample may be carry-over from other donors' samples. The sample was naive CD4+ T cells from PBMCs. Subset meaning: CD45RA+ positively selected.

Written as DNA, the CDR3 is TGTGCCAGCAGGAATGCGGCAGACTACGAGCAGTACTTC. This sequence encodes CASRNAADYEQYF. The chain uses TRBV27 and TRBJ2-7; D ambiguous. The CDR3 covers 13 residues. V shed 6 bases and J shed 3 bases, with 12 bases lying between them. Germline V gene sequence: CDR1 MNHEY, CDR2 SMNVEV (reference sequence).